This T cell receptor beta chain was retrieved from a study of read filtering for tumor transcriptome and immune sequencing (dated by TCRdb to the early 2020s). The study in broad terms: The cohort was composed of 16 to 20 male and approximately 15 female patients, with a mean age of about 68 years and an age range of about 40 to 90. TCR-region mapped reads per sample ranged from about 4.05 to 11 million with IR-seq versus only roughly 85 to 1,300 with RNA-seq. One main goal was a read-filtering strategy for immune repertoire data, in particular deciding whether clonotypes backed by only one read should be removed. By revised international staging, fewer than ten patients were R-ISS I, 16 were R-ISS II and about seven were R-ISS III. TCR repertoires obtained by targeted immune repertoire sequencing and by bulk whole-transcriptome sequencing performed on the same bone marrow samples were compared. After DNase treatment, whole-transcriptome libraries were prepared using the TruSeq RNA Access Library Prep Kit. Broader findings and caveats from the paper: The sorted CD138-negative fraction was not purified T cells but a mixed bone marrow immune population. Removing single-read clonotypes increased the correlation between IR-seq and RNA-seq shared clonotype proportions. Single-read clonotypes made up roughly four fifths of clonotypes but roughly 3.2% of total reads in IR-seq, and just under 75% of clonotypes and 44.6% of reads in RNA-seq. IR-seq captured clonotypes at much higher depth and more reliably than RNA-seq, and smaller IR-seq throughput sufficed to identify most shared clonotypes.

This clonotype was seen repeatedly, ten times or more. Its antigen has not been determined. Base qualities are not at hand, and no much larger clone is one base apart. Every patient had bone marrow sampled at the time of active disease. Ficoll-Hypaque density gradient centrifugation was used to isolate bone marrow mononuclear cells. Myeloma plasma cells were removed and CD138-negative cells were collected by negative selection after labeling with CD138 magnetic microbeads on a MACS separator. Flow cytometry on an Attune NxT with CD138 antibodies was used to check the purity of the isolated cells. Total RNA was extracted with TRIzol reagent and quantified with a NanoDrop spectrophotometer. Paired RNA-seq and IR-seq were performed on the CD138-negative bone marrow sample of each patient. TCR libraries were constructed from about 400 ng RNA using the Immunoverse kit, and molecular barcoded adaptors covering alpha/delta and beta/gamma chains were employed. TCR library preparation used the same RNA that was used for transcriptome sequencing. Sequencing of TCR libraries was carried out on an Illumina HiSeq 4000 with 2 x 150 cycles. Per the original workflow: MiXCR aligned TCR reads to human V, D, J and C references and assembled the aligned reads into CDR3 clonotypes, with quality filtering and error correction included. The tcR package in R was used for analysis of clonotype counts and gene usage diversity. Raw mapping reads were checked after the RNA-seq reads had been mapped by STAR aligner version 2.5.3a onto the human GRCh37 genome. IR-seq fastq files were randomly downsampled with Seqtk 1.3 to test the effect of sequencing depth on detected clonotypes. The public reads were quality trimmed at Q25 with fastp and then assembled into clones with MiXCR by TCRdb, keeping productive beta chains. Merged by CDR3 protein, the rows form single entries marked with the most common genes and DNA. None of the V and J calls come from the authors' own analysis; TCRdb made them. The sample has 49,000 or so distinct CDR3 sequences on record, more than 10% of them singletons. The ten largest account for less than 15% of the sample.

CDR1 and CDR2 are drawn from the germline V gene: MGHRA, YSYEKL. V is cut by 4 bases and J by 5 bases, and the space between the germline ends is 11 bases. Inclusive of the bounding cysteine and phenylalanine, the CDR3 is 13 residues long. The retained sequence is limited to the CDR3, 39 bases, with the frame set at the first base. The receptor's source is a donor at least 40 years old with multiple myeloma. In this chain, TRBV4-1 is recombined with TRBJ2-5; TRBD1 might be the D gene, on 6 matching bases. The sequencing sample was made of a population of CD138-negative cells sorted from bone marrow. Interpreted using the paper, the cell subset or site label stands for: bone marrow mononuclear cells depleted of CD138+ plasma/myeloma cells by negative magnetic selection. The CDR3 in this case is CASSPQGQETQYF. The DNA sequence follows: TGCGCCAGCAGCCCCCAGGGGCAGGAGACCCAGTACTTC.